These T cell receptor beta chains were read from a single sample in a study of blood T cell repertoires in COVID-19. Profiled with immunoSEQ multiplex PCR; TCRdb holds only in-frame clones, not every one. The table has 75,000 to 95,000 clones, 70% to 90% seen once; the top ten hold just under 3%. The sample consisted of peripheral blood. Receptor source: a woman of 80 years or more with acute or convalescent COVID-19. The CDR3 runs from the conserved cysteine through the conserved F or W. D genes are given only for firm matches. Expanded clones are given a class, and other clones once, few, many or no size at all.

TRBJ1-6,NA,TRBV7-2,few,TGTGCCAGCAGCTTAGTTATGGGGGCGCGAAATTCACCCCTCCACTTT,CASSLVMGARNSPLHF
TRBJ1-2,TRBD1,TRBV19,NA,TGTGCCAGTATGGACAGGGGGACTAACTATGGCTACACCTTC,CASMDRGTNYGYTF
TRBJ2-1,NA,TRBV3-1/TRBV3-2,NA,TGTGCCAGCAGCTCAACCAGCTCCTACAATGAGCAGTTCTTC,CASSSTSSYNEQFF
TRBJ1-1,NA,TRBV2,NA,TGTGCCAGCAGGGCAGAGAGGGGGACTGAAGCTTTCTTT,CASRAERGTEAFF
TRBJ2-7,NA,TRBV7-9,NA,TGTGCCAGCAGCTTACCATTTGGACTCTACGAGCAGTACTTC,CASSLPFGLYEQYF
TRBJ1-1,NA,TRBV6-5,NA,TGTGCCAGCACCACAGGGCTGAACACTGAAGCTTTCTTT,CASTTGLNTEAFF
TRBJ1-5,TRBD1,TRBV6-2/TRBV6-3,NA,TGTGCCAGCAGTTACTCGGGACAGGGAGGGCAGCCCCAGCATTTT,CASSYSGQGGQPQHF
TRBJ1-4,NA,TRBV7-6,NA,TGTGCCAGCAGCTTAGCGCCGGGGGTATCTAATGAAAAACTGTTTTTT,CASSLAPGVSNEKLFF
TRBJ2-2,TRBD1,TRBV5-1,NA,TGCGCCAGCAGCTTGCTAGGACAGGAGAACACCGGGGAGCTGTTTTTT,CASSLLGQENTGELFF
TRBJ1-1,NA,TRBV18,NA,TGTGCCAGCTCACCGCAGGGGAGGGACACTGAAGCTTTCTTT,CASSPQGRDTEAFF
TRBJ2-1,TRBD2,TRBV4-3,few,TGCGCCAGCAGCCAAGTTAGCGGGAGCTCCTACAATGAGCAGTTCTTC,CASSQVSGSSYNEQFF
TRBJ2-3,TRBD2,TRBV9,NA,TGTGCCAGCAGCGTAGACGGGGGGAGGGATACGCAGTATTTT,CASSVDGGRDTQYF
TRBJ2-1,TRBD2,TRBV6-6,NA,TGTGCCAGCAGTCCTTGGGGGGGAAGCTCCTACAATGAGCAGTTCTTC,CASSPWGGSSYNEQFF
TRBJ1-2,TRBD1,TRBV7-2,NA,TGTGCCAGCAGCTTGGACAGGGGGTATGGCTACACCTTC,CASSLDRGYGYTF
TRBJ2-3,NA,TRBV2,once,TGTGCCAGCGTGTCAGGGGCGGTGGCAGATACGCAGTATTTT,CASVSGAVADTQYF
TRBJ1-2,TRBD1,TRBV4-3,few,TGCGCCAGCAGCCAGACCGGGACAGGGATCAGTGGCTACACCTTC,CASSQTGTGISGYTF
TRBJ1-5,NA,TRBV27,NA,TGTGCCAGCAGCCAGAGACAGATCAATCAGCCCCAGCATTTT,CASSQRQINQPQHF
TRBJ2-7,NA,TRBV19,NA,TGTGCCAGTAGTGCCTGGGCAGCCTACGAGCAGTACTTC,CASSAWAAYEQYF
TRBJ1-6,NA,TRBV7-2,NA,TGTGCCAGCAGCTTAGTAGGGGGGGGGAATGATTCACCCCTCCACTTT,CASSLVGGGNDSPLHF
TRBJ2-3,TRBD1,TRBV10-3,NA,TGTGCCATCAGTGAAGAGGGGGCCTTGGAAGATACGCAGTATTTT,CAISEEGALEDTQYF
TRBJ2-1,NA,TRBV28,NA,TGTGCCAGCTACCCACGAGGTCACGGGTACAATGAGCAGTTCTTC,CASYPRGHGYNEQFF
TRBJ2-2,TRBD2,TRBV6-1,NA,TGTGCCACCACGACTAGCGGGATGAACACCGGGGAGCTGTTTTTT,CATTTSGMNTGELFF
TRBJ2-3,NA,TRBV5-1,NA,TGCGCCAGCAGCTTGGATGGGGCTAGCACAGATACGCAGTATTTT,CASSLDGASTDTQYF